This T cell receptor (beta chain) is from a study of identifying expanded T cells in peripheral blood. Germline V gives CDR1 LGHNA, CDR2 YNFKEQ. V was trimmed by 0 bases and J by 7 bases, leaving 15 bases between them. This CDR3 is built from 16 residues. Worth noting for this clone: Its antigen is unidentified.

Findings and limits, study-wide: About 1.2 clones differed between technical replicates, versus approximately 16 and 20 over time.

The protocol was immunoSEQ multiplex PCR, while the TCRdb copy is restricted to in-frame clones and leaves out a portion. The sample includes around 78,000 clones, about 83% of them seen just once. The sequence was obtained from a person between 18 and 75 years old in good health. The specimen was blood. This rearrangement joins TRBV4-2 to TRBJ1-4; TRBD1 is a possible D gene (5 bases). Written as DNA, the CDR3 is TGTGCCAGCAGCCAAGATCTAAGGGGTGGCGGTGAAAAACTGTTTTTT. It codes for CASSQDLRGGGEKLFF.